This T cell receptor beta chain was profiled in a study of cytomegalovirus exposure and HLA in healthy donors. It was with 60 Vbeta and 13 Jbeta primers that the PCR ran. Repertoires were generated with immunoSEQ multiplex PCR, while TCRdb's copy carries only in-frame clones and drops some. The data contain about 200,000 clones, roughly four fifths of them singletons. Germline loops: CDR1 MNHEY, CDR2 SVGAGI. CDR3 size: 13 residues. The junction had 7 bases not matched to a gene; V was cut back by 5 bases and J by 7 bases. This sequence was found in a girl aged 2 to 10 in good health and CMV-seronegative. Sequencing was done on a sample of PBMCs. The chain joins TRBV6-5 to TRBJ2-7, with 8 bases identical to TRBD2. The CDR3 nucleotides are TGTGCCAGCAGTCAGGGACTAGTCGAAGAGCAGTACTTC. It is translated as CASSQGLVEEQYF.